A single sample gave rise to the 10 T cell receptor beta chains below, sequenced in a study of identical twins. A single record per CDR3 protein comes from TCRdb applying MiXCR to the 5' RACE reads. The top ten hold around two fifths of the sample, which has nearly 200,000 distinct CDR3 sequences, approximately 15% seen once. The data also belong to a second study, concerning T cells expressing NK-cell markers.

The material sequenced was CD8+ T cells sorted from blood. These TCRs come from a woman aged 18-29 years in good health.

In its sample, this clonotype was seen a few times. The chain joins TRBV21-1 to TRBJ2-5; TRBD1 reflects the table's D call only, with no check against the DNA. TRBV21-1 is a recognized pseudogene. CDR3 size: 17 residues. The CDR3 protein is CASSKPGQTTSQETQYF. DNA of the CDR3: TGTGCCAGCAGCAAGCCGGGACAGACAACAAGTCAAGAGACCCAGTACTTC.

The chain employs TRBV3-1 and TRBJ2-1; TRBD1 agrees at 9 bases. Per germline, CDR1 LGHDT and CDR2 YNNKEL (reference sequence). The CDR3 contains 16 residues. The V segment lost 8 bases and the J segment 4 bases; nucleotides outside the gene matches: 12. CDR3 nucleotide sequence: TGTGCCAGCGGACTCTCCGGGACAGGGACTTACAATGAGCAGTTCTTC. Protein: CASGLSGTGTYNEQFF.

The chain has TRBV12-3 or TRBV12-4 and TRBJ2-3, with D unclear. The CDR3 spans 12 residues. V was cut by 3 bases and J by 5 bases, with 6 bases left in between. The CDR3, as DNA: TGTGCCAGCAGTTTCAAGGTAGATACGCAGTATTTT. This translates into CASSFKVDTQYF.

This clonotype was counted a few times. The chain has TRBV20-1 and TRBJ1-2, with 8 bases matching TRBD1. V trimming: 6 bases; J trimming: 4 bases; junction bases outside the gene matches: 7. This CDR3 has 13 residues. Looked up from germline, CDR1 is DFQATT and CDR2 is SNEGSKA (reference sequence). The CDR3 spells CSAPSTGVYGYTF. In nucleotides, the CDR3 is TGCAGTGCCCCTTCGACAGGGGTCTATGGCTACACCTTC.

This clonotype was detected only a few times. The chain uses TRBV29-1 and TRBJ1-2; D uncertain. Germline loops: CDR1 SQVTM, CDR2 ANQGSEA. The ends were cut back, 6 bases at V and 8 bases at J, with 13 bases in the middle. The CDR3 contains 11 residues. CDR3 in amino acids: CSVAAAGGYTF. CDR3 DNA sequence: TGCAGCGTCGCGGCCGCGGGGGGCTACACCTTC.

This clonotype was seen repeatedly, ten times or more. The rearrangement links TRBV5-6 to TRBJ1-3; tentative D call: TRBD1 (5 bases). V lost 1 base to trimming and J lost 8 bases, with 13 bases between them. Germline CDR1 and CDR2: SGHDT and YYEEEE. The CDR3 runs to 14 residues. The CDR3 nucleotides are TGTGCCAGCAGCTTGTGGGACCCTGGCGACACCATATATTTT. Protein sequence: CASSLWDPGDTIYF.

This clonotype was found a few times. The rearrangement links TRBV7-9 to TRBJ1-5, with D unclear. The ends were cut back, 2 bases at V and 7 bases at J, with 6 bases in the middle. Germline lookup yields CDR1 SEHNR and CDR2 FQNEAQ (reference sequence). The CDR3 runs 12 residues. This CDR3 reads CASSLSTQPQHF. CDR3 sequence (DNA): TGTGCCAGCAGCTTATCCACACAGCCCCAGCATTTT.

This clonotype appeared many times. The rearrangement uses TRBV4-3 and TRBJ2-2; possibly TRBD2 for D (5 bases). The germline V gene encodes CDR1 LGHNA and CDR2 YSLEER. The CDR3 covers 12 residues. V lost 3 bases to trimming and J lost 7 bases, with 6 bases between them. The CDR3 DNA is TGCGCCAGCAGCCAGGGGAGCGGGGAGCTGTTTTTT. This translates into CASSQGSGELFF.

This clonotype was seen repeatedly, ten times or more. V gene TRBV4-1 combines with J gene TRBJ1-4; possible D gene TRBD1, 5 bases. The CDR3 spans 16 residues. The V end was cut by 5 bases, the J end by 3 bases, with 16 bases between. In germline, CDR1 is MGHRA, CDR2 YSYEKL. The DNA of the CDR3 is TGCGCCAGCAGCGCTCACGGGACGGCTCCTAATGAAAAACTGTTTTTT. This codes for CASSAHGTAPNEKLFF.

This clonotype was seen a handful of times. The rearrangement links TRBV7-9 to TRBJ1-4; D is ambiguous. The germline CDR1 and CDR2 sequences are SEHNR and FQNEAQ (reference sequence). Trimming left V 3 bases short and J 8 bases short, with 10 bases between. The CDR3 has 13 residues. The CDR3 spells CASSFPGKEKLFF. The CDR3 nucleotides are TGTGCCAGCAGCTTCCCCGGGAAAGAAAAACTGTTTTTT. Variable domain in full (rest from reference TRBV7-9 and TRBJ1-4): DTGVSQNPRHKITKRGQNVTFRCDPISEHNRLYWYRQTLGQGPEFLTYFQNEAQLEKSRLLSDRFSAERPKGSFSTLEIQRTEQGDSAMYLCASSFPGKEKLFFGSGTQLSVL.